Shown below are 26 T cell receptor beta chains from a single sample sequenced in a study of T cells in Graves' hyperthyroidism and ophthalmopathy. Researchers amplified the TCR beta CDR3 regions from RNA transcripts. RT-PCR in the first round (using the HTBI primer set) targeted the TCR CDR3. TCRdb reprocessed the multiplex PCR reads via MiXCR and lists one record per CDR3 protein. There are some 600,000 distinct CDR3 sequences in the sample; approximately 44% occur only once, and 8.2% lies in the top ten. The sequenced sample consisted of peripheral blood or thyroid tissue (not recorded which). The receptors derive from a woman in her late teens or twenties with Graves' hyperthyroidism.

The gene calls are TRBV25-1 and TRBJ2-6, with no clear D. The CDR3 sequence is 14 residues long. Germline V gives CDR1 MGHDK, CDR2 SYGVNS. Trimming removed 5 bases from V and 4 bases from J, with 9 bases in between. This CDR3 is CASSLTFGANVLTF. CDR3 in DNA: TGTGCCAGCAGTTTGACATTCGGGGCCAACGTCCTGACTTTC. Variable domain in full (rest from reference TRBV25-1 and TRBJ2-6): EADIYQTPRYLVIGTGKKITLECSQTMGHDKMYWYQQDPGMELHLIHYSYGVNSTEKGDLSSESTVSRIRTEHFPLTLESARPSHTSQYLCASSLTFGANVLTFGAGSRLTVL.

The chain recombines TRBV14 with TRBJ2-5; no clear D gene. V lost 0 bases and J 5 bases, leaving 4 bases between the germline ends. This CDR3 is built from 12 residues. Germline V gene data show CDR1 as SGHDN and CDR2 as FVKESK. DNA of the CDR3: TGTGCCAGCAGCCAAGATTGGGAGACCCAGTACTTC. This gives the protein CASSQDWETQYF.

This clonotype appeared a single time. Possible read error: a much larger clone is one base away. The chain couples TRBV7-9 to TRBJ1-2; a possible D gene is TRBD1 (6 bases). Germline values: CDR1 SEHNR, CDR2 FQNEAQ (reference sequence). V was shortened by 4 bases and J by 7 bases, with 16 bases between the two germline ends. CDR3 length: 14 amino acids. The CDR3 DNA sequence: TGTGCCAGCAGCTCCCCCGACAGGCCAGGTGGCTACACCTTC. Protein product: CASSSPDRPGGYTF.

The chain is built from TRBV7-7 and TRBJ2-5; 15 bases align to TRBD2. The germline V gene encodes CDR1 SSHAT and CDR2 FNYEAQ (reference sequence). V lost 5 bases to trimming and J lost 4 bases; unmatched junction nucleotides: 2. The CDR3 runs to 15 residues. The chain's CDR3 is CASSAGLAGGETQYF. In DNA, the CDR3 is TGTGCCAGCAGCGCGGGACTAGCGGGGGGAGAGACCCAGTACTTC.

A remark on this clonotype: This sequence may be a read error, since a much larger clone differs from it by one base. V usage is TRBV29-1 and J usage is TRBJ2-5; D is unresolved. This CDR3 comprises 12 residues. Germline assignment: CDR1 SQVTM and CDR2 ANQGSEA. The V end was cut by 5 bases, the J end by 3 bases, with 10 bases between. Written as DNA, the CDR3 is TGCAGCGTTTCCGGAGAGGAAGAGACCCAGTACTTC. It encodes CSVSGEEETQYF.

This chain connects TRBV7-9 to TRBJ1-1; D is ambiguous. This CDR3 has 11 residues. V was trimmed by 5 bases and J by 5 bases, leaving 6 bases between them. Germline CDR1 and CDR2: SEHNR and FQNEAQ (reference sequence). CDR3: CASSQMTEAFF. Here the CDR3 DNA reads TGTGCCAGCAGCCAAATGACTGAAGCTTTCTTT.

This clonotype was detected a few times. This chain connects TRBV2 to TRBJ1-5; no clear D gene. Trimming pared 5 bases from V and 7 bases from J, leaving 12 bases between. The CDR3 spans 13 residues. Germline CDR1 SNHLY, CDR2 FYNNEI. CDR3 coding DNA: TGTGCCAGCAGTTTATCGGAGGCGCAGCCCCAGCATTTT. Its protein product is CASSLSEAQPQHF. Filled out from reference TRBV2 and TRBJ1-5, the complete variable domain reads EPEVTQTPSHQVTQMGQEVILRCVPISNHLYFYWYRQILGQKVEFLVSFYNNEISEKSEIFDDQFSVERPDGSNFTLKIRSTKLEDSAMYFCASSLSEAQPQHFGDGTRLSIL.

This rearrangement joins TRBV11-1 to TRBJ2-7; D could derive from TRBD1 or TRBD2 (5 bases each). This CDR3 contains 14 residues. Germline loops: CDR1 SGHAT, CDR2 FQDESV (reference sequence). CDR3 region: CVWSHNLRGDEQYF. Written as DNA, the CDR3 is TGTGTCTGGAGCCACAACCTGAGGGGAGACGAGCAGTACTTC.

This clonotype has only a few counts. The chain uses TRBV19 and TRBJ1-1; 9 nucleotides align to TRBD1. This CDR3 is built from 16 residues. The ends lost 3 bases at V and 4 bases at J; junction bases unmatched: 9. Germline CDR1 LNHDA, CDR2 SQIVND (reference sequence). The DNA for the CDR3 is TGTGCCAGTAGTATCATCGCCGGGACAGGGAGCACTGAAGCTTTCTTT. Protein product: CASSIIAGTGSTEAFF.

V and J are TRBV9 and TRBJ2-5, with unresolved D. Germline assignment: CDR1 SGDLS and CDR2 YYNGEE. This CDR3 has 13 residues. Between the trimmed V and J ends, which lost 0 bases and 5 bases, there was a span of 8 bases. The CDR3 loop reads CASSVVRLETQYF. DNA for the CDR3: TGTGCCAGCAGCGTAGTTAGGTTGGAGACCCAGTACTTC.

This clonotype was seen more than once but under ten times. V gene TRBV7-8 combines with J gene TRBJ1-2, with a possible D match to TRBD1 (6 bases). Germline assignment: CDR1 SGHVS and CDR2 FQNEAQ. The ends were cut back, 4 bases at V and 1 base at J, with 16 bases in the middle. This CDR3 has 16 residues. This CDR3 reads CASSSHEDSINYGYTF. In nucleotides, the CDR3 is TGTGCCAGCAGCTCCCATGAGGACAGCATTAACTATGGCTACACCTTC.

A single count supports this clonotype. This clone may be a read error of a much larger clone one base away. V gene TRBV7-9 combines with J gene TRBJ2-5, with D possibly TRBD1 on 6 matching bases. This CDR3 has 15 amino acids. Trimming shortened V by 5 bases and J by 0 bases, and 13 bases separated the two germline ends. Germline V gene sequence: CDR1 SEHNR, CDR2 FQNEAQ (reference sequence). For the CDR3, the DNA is TGTGCCAGCAGCCCACGACAGGCCAACCAAGAGACCCAGTACTTC. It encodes CASSPRQANQETQYF.

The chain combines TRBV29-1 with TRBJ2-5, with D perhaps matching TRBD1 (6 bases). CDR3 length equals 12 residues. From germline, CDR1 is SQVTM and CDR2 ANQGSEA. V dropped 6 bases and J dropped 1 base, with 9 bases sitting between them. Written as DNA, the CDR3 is TGCAGCGTGCAACAGGGCCAAGAGACCCAGTACTTC. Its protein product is CSVQQGQETQYF.

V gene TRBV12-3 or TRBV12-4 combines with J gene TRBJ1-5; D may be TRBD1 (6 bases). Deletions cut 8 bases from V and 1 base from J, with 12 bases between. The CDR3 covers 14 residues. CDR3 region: CASSMGASNQPQHF. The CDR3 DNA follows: TGTGCCAGCTCCATGGGGGCAAGCAATCAGCCCCAGCATTTT.

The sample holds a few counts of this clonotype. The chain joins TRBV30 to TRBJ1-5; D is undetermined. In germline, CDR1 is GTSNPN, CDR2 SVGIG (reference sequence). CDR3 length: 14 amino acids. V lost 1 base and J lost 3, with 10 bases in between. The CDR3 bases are TGTGCCTGGAGTGCAACGGTGGCCAATCAGCCCCAGCATTTT. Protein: CAWSATVANQPQHF.

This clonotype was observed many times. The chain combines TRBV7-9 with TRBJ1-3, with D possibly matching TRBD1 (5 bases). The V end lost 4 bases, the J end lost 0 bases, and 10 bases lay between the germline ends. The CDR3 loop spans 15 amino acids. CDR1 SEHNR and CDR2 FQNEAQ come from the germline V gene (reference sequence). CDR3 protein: CASSWDGSSGNTIYF. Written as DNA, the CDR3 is TGTGCCAGCAGCTGGGACGGGAGCTCTGGAAACACCATATATTTT.

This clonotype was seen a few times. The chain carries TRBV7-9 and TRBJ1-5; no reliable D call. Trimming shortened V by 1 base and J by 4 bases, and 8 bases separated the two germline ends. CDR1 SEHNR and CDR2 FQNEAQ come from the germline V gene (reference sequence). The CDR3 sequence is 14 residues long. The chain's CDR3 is CASSLEGRNQPQHF. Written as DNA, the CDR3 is TGTGCCAGCAGCTTAGAGGGCAGGAATCAGCCCCAGCATTTT.

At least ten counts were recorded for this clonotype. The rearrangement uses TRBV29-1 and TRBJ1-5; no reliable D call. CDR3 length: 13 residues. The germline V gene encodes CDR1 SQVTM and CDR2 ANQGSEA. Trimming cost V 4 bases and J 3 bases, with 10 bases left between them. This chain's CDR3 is CSVASMNNQPQHF. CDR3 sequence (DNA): TGCAGCGTTGCGAGTATGAACAATCAGCCCCAGCATTTT.

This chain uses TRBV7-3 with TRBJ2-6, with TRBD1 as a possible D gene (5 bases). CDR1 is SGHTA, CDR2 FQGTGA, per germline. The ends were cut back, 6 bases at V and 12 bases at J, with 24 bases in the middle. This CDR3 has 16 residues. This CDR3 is CASSLWYTSGATVLTF. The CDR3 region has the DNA TGTGCCAGCAGTTTATGGTACACCTCTGGGGCAACCGTCCTGACTTTC.

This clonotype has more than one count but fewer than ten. CDR3 residues: CASSLDSAYEQYF. The CDR3 nucleotides are TGTGCCAGCAGCCTGGACTCTGCCTACGAGCAGTACTTC. The chain recombines TRBV7-2 with TRBJ2-7, with a weak D call TRBD2 (5 bases). Per germline, CDR1 SGHTA and CDR2 FQGNSA. V lost 5 bases, J lost 2 bases, and 10 bases lay in between. The CDR3 loop spans 13 amino acids.

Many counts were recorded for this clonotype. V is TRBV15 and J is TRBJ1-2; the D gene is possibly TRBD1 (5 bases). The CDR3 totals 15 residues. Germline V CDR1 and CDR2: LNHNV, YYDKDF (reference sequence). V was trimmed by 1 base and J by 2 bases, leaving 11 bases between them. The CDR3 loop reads CATSRVIRENYGYTF. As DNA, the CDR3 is TGTGCCACCAGCAGAGTTATCAGGGAGAACTATGGCTACACCTTC. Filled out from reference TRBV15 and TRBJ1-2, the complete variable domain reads DAMVIQNPRYQVTQFGKPVTLSCSQTLNHNVMYWYQQKSSQAPKLLFHYYDKDFNNEADTPDNFQSRRPNTSFCFLDIRSPGLGDTAMYLCATSRVIRENYGYTFGSGTRLTVV.

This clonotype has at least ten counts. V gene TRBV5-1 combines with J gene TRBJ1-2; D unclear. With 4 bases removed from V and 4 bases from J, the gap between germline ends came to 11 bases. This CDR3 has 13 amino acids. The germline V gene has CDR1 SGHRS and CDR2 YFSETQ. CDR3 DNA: TGCGCCAGCAGCGGAGGACCGTCCTATGGCTACACCTTC. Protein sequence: CASSGGPSYGYTF.

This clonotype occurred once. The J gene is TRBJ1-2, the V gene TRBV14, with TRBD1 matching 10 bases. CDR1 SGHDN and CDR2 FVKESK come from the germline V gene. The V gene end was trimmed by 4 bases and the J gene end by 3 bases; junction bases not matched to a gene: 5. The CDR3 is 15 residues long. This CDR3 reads CASSPTGTGDYGYTF. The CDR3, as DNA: TGTGCCAGCAGCCCAACCGGGACAGGGGACTATGGCTACACCTTC.

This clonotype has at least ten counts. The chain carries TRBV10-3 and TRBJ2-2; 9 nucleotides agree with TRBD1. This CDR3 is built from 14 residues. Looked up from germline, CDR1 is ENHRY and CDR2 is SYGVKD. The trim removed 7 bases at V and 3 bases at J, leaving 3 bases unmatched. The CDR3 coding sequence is TGTGCCATCAAGGGACAGGGCGACACCGGGGAGCTGTTTTTT. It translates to CAIKGQGDTGELFF.

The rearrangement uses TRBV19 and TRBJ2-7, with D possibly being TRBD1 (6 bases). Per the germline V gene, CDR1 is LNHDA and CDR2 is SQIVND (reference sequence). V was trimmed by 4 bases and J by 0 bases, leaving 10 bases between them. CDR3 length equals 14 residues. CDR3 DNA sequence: TGTGCCAGTAGTAAGGGACACCACTCCTACGAGCAGTACTTC. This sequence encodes CASSKGHHSYEQYF.

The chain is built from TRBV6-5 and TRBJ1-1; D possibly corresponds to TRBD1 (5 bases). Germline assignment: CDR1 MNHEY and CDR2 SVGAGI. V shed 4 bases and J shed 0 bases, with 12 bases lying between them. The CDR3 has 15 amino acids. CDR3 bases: TGTGCCAGCAGTTTATTGGGCAGGGTGAACACTGAAGCTTTCTTT. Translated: CASSLLGRVNTEAFF.